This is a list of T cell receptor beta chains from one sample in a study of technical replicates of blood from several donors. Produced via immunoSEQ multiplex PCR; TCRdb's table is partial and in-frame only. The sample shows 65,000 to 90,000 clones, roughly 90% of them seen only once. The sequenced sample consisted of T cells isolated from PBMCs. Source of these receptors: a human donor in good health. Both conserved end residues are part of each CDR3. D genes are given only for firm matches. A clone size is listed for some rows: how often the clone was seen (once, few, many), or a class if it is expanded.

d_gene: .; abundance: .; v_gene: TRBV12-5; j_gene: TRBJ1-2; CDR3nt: TGTGCTAGTGGTTCCACCGAAACAAACTATGGCTACACCTTC; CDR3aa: CASGSTETNYGYTF
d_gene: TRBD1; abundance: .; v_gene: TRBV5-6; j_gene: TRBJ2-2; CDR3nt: TGTGCCAGCAGCGGAGACAGGGGTGCCGGGGAGCTGTTTTTT; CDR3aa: CASSGDRGAGELFF
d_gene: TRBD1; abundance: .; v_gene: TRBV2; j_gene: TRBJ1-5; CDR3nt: TGTGCCAGCAGCGGGAACAGGGGGGAGGGACAGCCCCAGCATTTT; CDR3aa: CASSGNRGEGQPQHF
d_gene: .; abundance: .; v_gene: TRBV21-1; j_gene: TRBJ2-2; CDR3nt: TGTGCCAGCAGCGATCCACAGGGGGCGGATGGCGGGGAGCTGTTTTTT; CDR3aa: CASSDPQGADGGELFF
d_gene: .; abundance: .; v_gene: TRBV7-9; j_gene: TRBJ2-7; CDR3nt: TGTGCCAGCAGCTCCACCCGCCTCCCTCGGGGGTACGAGCAGTACTTC; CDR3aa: CASSSTRLPRGYEQYF
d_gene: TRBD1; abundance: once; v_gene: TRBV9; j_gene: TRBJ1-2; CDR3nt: TGTGCCAGCAGCACGACAGGGGCGTACTATGGCTACACCTTC; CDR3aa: CASSTTGAYYGYTF
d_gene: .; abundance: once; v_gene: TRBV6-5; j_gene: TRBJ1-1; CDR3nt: TGTGCCAGCAGTCACCTCGGGGCTGAAGCTTTCTTT; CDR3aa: CASSHLGAEAFF
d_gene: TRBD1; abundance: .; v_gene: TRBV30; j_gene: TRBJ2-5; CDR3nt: TGTGCCTGGAATGCCCCAGGGGGCTTTTCCTGGGAAGAGACCCAGTACTTC; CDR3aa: CAWNAPGGFSWEETQYF
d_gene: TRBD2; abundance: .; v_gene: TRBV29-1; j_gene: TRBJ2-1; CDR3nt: TGCAGCGCCCGGAGACTAGCGGAGTCCTACAATGAGCAGTTCTTC; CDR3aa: CSARRLAESYNEQFF
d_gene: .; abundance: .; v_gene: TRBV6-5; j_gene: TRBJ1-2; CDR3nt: TGTGCCAGCAGTACAACAGGGTTCTATGGCTACACCTTC; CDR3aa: CASSTTGFYGYTF
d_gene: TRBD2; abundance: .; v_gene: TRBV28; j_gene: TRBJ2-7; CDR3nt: TGTGCCAGCACCCCCCACGCGGCTAGCGGATACGAGCAGTACTTC; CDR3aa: CASTPHAASGYEQYF